The rows below give T cell receptor beta chains drawn from one sample of a study of shared clonotypes between healthy human individuals. Sequenced by immunoSEQ multiplex PCR; TCRdb stores in-frame clones only, minus some. Among 2 million to 2.5 million clones, around 95% were seen once, and the ten largest hold roughly 0.13%. Input material: naive CD4+ T cells sorted from blood. All receptors come from a man in his late teens or twenties in good health. CDR3s include the opening cysteine and the closing phenylalanine or tryptophan. A D gene is named only where the DNA matches it firmly. The listing skips clone size in some rows; elsewhere it reads once, few, many or a size class.

d_call j_call clone_size v_call cdr3_aa cdr3_nt
. TRBJ1-5 . TRBV5-1 CASSSTTWDGYNQPQHF TGCGCCAGCAGCTCAACGACTTGGGACGGATACAATCAGCCCCAGCATTTT
TRBD2 TRBJ2-2 . TRBV27 CASSWGGTGELFF TGTGCCAGCAGTTGGGGGGGTACCGGGGAGCTGTTTTTT
TRBD2 TRBJ2-1 . TRBV5-4 CASSRTSGRWGHEQFF TGTGCCAGCAGCCGGACTAGCGGGAGGTGGGGGCATGAGCAGTTCTTC
. TRBJ1-2 . TRBV2 CASIAKQAFYGYTF TGTGCCAGCATTGCAAAACAGGCATTCTATGGCTACACCTTC
. TRBJ1-5 . TRBV19 CASRPGGGNQPQHF TGTGCCAGTAGGCCGGGGGGCGGCAATCAGCCCCAGCATTTT
. TRBJ2-7 once TRBV30 CAWGRGAYEQYF TGTGCCTGGGGCAGGGGGGCCTACGAGCAGTACTTC
TRBD1 TRBJ2-1 . TRBV30 CAWRGTELSVVEFF TGTGCCTGGAGGGGGACAGAACTCTCGGTGGTAGAGTTCTTC
. TRBJ1-1 . TRBV11-2 CASSLGTGASEAFF TGTGCCAGCAGCTTAGGTACTGGGGCGTCTGAAGCTTTCTTT
. TRBJ1-1 . TRBV28 CASISRGQTGITEAFF TGTGCCAGCATAAGCCGAGGGCAAACCGGGATCACTGAAGCTTTCTTT
. TRBJ1-6 . TRBV19 CASSIRSNSPLHF TGTGCCAGTAGTATCCGCAGTAATTCACCCCTCCACTTT
TRBD2 TRBJ2-1 . TRBV5-1 CASSLVWTSGLQRYDEQFF TGCGCCAGCAGCTTGGTATGGACTAGCGGCCTTCAACGGTACGATGAGCAGTTCTTC
TRBD1 TRBJ1-2 . TRBV6-1 CASSRGQGAFYGYTF TGTGCCAGCAGTCGGGGACAGGGGGCTTTCTATGGCTACACCTTC
TRBD2 TRBJ2-5 . TRBV5-1 CASSLAASGGARKETQYF TGCGCCAGCAGCTTGGCCGCTAGCGGGGGGGCGAGGAAAGAGACCCAGTACTTC
. TRBJ1-1 once TRBV6-5 CASSKGTLNTEAFF TGTGCCAGCAGTAAGGGGACCCTGAACACTGAAGCTTTCTTT
. TRBJ2-2 once TRBV2 CASRRQGPNTGELFF TGTGCCAGCCGGCGGCAGGGGCCCAACACCGGGGAGCTGTTTTTT
. TRBJ2-1 . TRBV27 CASSLSARGSSYNEQFF TGTGCCAGCAGTTTATCGGCACGGGGGAGCTCCTACAATGAGCAGTTCTTC
TRBD2 TRBJ2-7 . TRBV2 CASSPQRGSYEQYF TGTGCCAGCAGTCCCCAGCGGGGCTCCTACGAGCAGTACTTC
. TRBJ1-1 . TRBV30 CAWRRGDMNTEAFF TGTGCCTGGAGGCGGGGCGACATGAACACTGAAGCTTTCTTT
. TRBJ1-6 few TRBV30 CAWKSGAYNSPLHF TGTGCCTGGAAATCGGGGGCCTATAATTCACCCCTCCACTTT
TRBD1 TRBJ1-2 . TRBV7-9 CASSRSDRATYGYTF TGTGCCAGCAGCCGTTCGGACAGGGCGACGTATGGCTACACCTTC
. TRBJ2-2 . TRBV28 CASSLIDPRLVTGELFF TGTGCCAGCAGTTTAATCGACCCCCGGCTAGTCACCGGGGAGCTGTTTTTT
. TRBJ1-4 . TRBV6-1 CASSGGKGLEKLFF TGTGCCAGCAGTGGTGGTAAGGGGCTTGAAAAACTGTTTTTT
. TRBJ2-3 . TRBV6-5 CAVRHGQGGTDTQYF TGTGCCGTCCGGCATGGGCAGGGCGGCACAGATACGCAGTATTTT
TRBD1 TRBJ1-1 few TRBV19 CASSTTGTVNTEAFF TGTGCCAGTAGTACAACCGGGACAGTGAACACTGAAGCTTTCTTT
. TRBJ1-6 . TRBV9 CASSVGKPSSYNSPLHF TGTGCCAGCAGCGTAGGGAAGCCGAGCTCCTATAATTCACCCCTCCACTTT
. TRBJ2-5 . TRBV5-6 CASSRISAVRGTQYF TGTGCCAGCAGCCGGATTTCGGCGGTTCGTGGGACCCAGTACTTC